The 30 T cell receptor beta chains listed next were all sequenced from one sample in a study of radiation and T cells in renal cell carcinoma. Time point described: blood 4 weeks post-SBRT, at nephrectomy. Treatment described: 15 Gy SBRT to primary tumor, nephrectomy 4 weeks later. Profiling relied on immunoSEQ multiplex PCR, and the TCRdb table lists in-frame clones only, not all of them. Here the sample spans 150,000 or so clones, about 88% being singletons. Sequencing was performed on blood, taken from a patient whose treatment included radiotherapy and nephrectomy. The receptor source for this set is a woman between 45 and 65 years old with renal cell carcinoma.

CDR3 sequence (DNA): TGTGCCAGCACAAGGGACAGGGAAGAGTATTTT. Residues: CASTRDREEYF. V and J are TRBV6-5 and TRBJ2-3, with 9 bases matching TRBD1. The germline gives CDR1 MNHEY, CDR2 SVGAGI. V was pared by 7 bases and J by 13 bases, with 6 bases of the junction left unmatched. The CDR3 runs to 11 residues.

V usage is TRBV19 and J usage is TRBJ1-5, with D possibly matching TRBD1 (6 bases). V gave up 6 bases and J gave up 0 bases, with 18 bases separating them. This CDR3 region has 17 residues. The germline CDR1 and CDR2 sequences are LNHDA and SQIVND (reference sequence). The CDR3 here is CASSPRGHSYSNQPQHF. The DNA for the CDR3 is TGTGCCAGTAGCCCTCGGGGGCACAGCTATAGCAATCAGCCCCAGCATTTT.

The genes are TRBV2 and TRBJ1-4, with 7 bases that match TRBD1. J was trimmed by 6 bases and V by 6 bases; bases with no gene match: 7. The CDR3 sequence is 14 residues long. Germline CDR1 is SNHLY and CDR2 is FYNNEI. The CDR3 here is CASRTGTADEKLFF. The CDR3 DNA reads TGTGCCAGCAGGACAGGGACCGCAGATGAAAAACTGTTTTTT.

This chain links TRBV7-9 with TRBJ1-5, with D tentatively TRBD1 (5 bases). The germline gives CDR1 SEHNR, CDR2 FQNEAQ (reference sequence). This CDR3 has 14 amino acids. V gave up 6 bases and J gave up 6 bases, with 15 bases separating them. CDR3 coding DNA: TGTGCCAGCAGTAAAGGGGCAGGGAGTCAGCCCCAGCATTTT. Its protein product is CASSKGAGSQPQHF.

The V call is TRBV2, the J call TRBJ1-2, with D hard to call. V lost 1 base and J 1 base, leaving 7 bases between the germline ends. The CDR3 length is 14 residues. Per germline, CDR1 SNHLY and CDR2 FYNNEI. The CDR3 coding sequence is TGTGCCAGCAGTGAAGAAGGAATTAACTATGGCTACACCTTC. Amino acids: CASSEEGINYGYTF.

The chain recombines TRBV2 with TRBJ1-5; D uncertain. CDR3 length: 13 residues. CDR1 is SNHLY, CDR2 FYNNEI, per germline. Trimming took 4 bases from V and 4 from J, leaving 8 bases between them. This CDR3 is CASSGSSNQPQHF. In nucleotides, the CDR3 is TGTGCCAGCAGTGGGTCTTCTAATCAGCCCCAGCATTTT.

V is TRBV11-3 and J is TRBJ2-3; D gene uncertain. CDR1 and CDR2 (germline): SGHNT, YENEEA. CDR3 length: 13 residues. V lost 1 base to trimming and J lost 8 bases, with 10 bases between them. The CDR3 here is CASSLGGSGTQYF. Written as DNA, the CDR3 is TGTGCCAGCAGCTTAGGAGGTAGTGGTACGCAGTATTTT.

In nucleotides, the CDR3 is TGTGCCAGCAGGGAGGAAAGGGAGCAGTTCTTC. It is translated as CASREEREQFF. The chain has TRBV7-6 and TRBJ2-1, with a tentative D call TRBD2 (5 bases). Germline V gene lookup returns CDR1 SGHVS and CDR2 FNYEAQ. V lost 6 bases, J lost 10 bases, and 10 bases lay in between. This CDR3 has 11 amino acids.

This chain links TRBV6-1 with TRBJ1-1; 7 nucleotides agree with TRBD1. The CDR3 covers 15 residues. Looked up from germline, CDR1 is MNHNS and CDR2 is SASEGT. V was clipped by 5 bases and J by 0 bases; unmatched bases: 6. CDR3 bases: TGTGCCAGCAGTATTGACAGGGCCATGAACACTGAAGCTTTCTTT. It is translated as CASSIDRAMNTEAFF.

Only a few counts were recorded for this clone. The rearrangement links TRBV7-6 to TRBJ1-4; 7 bases are shared with TRBD1. With V trimmed by 1 base and J by 14 bases, 10 bases remained unmatched. Germline assignment: CDR1 SGHVS and CDR2 FNYEAQ. The CDR3 totals 14 residues. CDR3 nucleotides: TGTGCCAGCAGCTTAGATTCTCTCCAGGGGGTGCTGTTTTTT. It translates to CASSLDSLQGVLFF. The variable domain in full, with the rest retrieved from reference TRBV7-6 and TRBJ1-4, is GAGVSQSPRYKVTKRGQDVALRCDPISGHVSLYWYRQALGQGPEFLTYFNYEAQQDKSGLPNDRFSAERPEGSISTLTIQRTEQRDSAMYRCASSLDSLQGVLFFGSGTQLSVL.

The J gene is TRBJ1-2, the V gene TRBV5-1; D is unclear. The germline V gene has CDR1 SGHRS and CDR2 YFSETQ. Trimming took off 0 bases at V and 0 bases at J, with 9 bases between the two ends. The CDR3 extends over 15 amino acids. In DNA, the CDR3 is TGCGCCAGCAGCTTGGACCAGGCTACTAACTATGGCTACACCTTC. Translated, it gives CASSLDQATNYGYTF.

J is TRBJ2-2 and V is TRBV6-4; no clear D. The length of the CDR3 is 14 residues. V shed 0 bases and J shed 3 bases, with 5 bases lying between them. Germline CDR1 MRHNA, CDR2 SNTAGT. In DNA, the CDR3 is TGTGCCAGCAGTGACTCGGGTTACACCGGGGAGCTGTTTTTT. Protein product: CASSDSGYTGELFF.

This chain joins TRBV5-1 and TRBJ2-7, with TRBD2 as a possible D gene (5 bases). The CDR3 length is 14 residues. Trimming cost V 3 bases and J 3 bases, with 13 bases left between them. From germline, CDR1 is SGHRS and CDR2 YFSETQ. CDR3 protein: CASSSFGSGYEQYF. CDR3 nucleotide sequence: TGCGCCAGCAGCTCCTTTGGGAGCGGCTACGAGCAGTACTTC.

With respect to this clone: A read error may account for a junction end that differs from germline. V gene TRBV6-5 combines with J gene TRBJ2-7; TRBD1 agrees at 8 bases. Per germline, CDR1 MNHEY and CDR2 SVGAGI. This CDR3 has 13 amino acids. The CDR3: CASSSGQGIDPVF. The CDR3 DNA reads TGTGCCAGCAGTTCAGGACAGGGAATAGATCCAGTCTTC.

The chain recombines TRBV6-1 with TRBJ1-2; D might be TRBD1 (5 bases). Deletions cut 6 bases from V and 4 bases from J, with 12 bases between. The CDR3 contains 13 residues. The germline gives CDR1 MNHNS, CDR2 SASEGT. The CDR3 protein is CASRADRVYGYTF. As DNA, the CDR3 is TGTGCCAGCAGAGCTGACAGAGTCTATGGCTACACCTTC.

This chain connects TRBV7-8 to TRBJ1-4; weak D call: TRBD1 (5 bases). CDR1 and CDR2 from the germline V gene are SGHVS and FQNEAQ. V was cut by 1 base and J by 8 bases, with 14 bases left in between. CDR3 length: 15 amino acids. As DNA, the CDR3 is TGTGCCAGCAGCTTAGATGCAGGGCCAGGGGAAAAACTGTTTTTT. This encodes CASSLDAGPGEKLFF.

A remark on this clone: Other DNA sequences from this sample encode an identical CDR3 as well. The chain carries TRBV20-1 and TRBJ1-1; D is ambiguous. The CDR3 length is 11 residues. Germline CDR1 and CDR2: DFQATT and SNEGSKA (reference sequence). Between the trimmed V and J ends, which lost 3 bases and 2 bases, there was a span of 4 bases. CDR3 sequence: CSASSNTEAFF. In nucleotides, the CDR3 is TGCAGTGCTAGCTCTAACACTGAAGCTTTCTTT.

This clone came up once. The chain uses TRBV9 and TRBJ2-7; D might be TRBD1 (5 bases). Germline V lookup: CDR1 SGDLS, CDR2 YYNGEE. V shed 1 base and J shed 3 bases, with 11 bases lying between them. The CDR3 loop spans 14 amino acids. The CDR3 reads CASSVTTDNYEQYF. CDR3 in DNA: TGTGCCAGCAGCGTAACGACAGATAACTACGAGCAGTACTTC.

V usage is TRBV7-3 and J usage is TRBJ2-5; D call uncertain. Germline V gene sequence: CDR1 SGHTA, CDR2 FQGTGA. V lost 6 bases and J 3 bases, leaving 11 bases between the germline ends. CDR3 length: 13 residues. The CDR3: CASSFAGEETQYF. CDR3 bases: TGTGCCAGCAGTTTTGCAGGTGAAGAGACCCAGTACTTC. The variable domain in full, completed from reference TRBV7-3 and TRBJ2-5, reads GAGVSQTPSNKVTEKGKYVELRCDPISGHTALYWYRQSLGQGPEFLIYFQGTGAADDSGLPNDRFFAVRPEGSVSTLKIQRTERGDSAVYLCASSFAGEETQYFGPGTRLLVL.

This CDR3 is CASSLDHVETQYF. As DNA, the CDR3 is TGTGCCAGCAGCTTAGATCATGTAGAGACCCAGTACTTC. The chain uses TRBV11-3 and TRBJ2-5; D unclear. Trimming stripped 0 bases from V and 4 bases from J, with 6 bases between. Looked up from germline, CDR1 is SGHNT and CDR2 is YENEEA. The CDR3 spans 13 residues.

This chain joins TRBV7-6 and TRBJ2-2, with a possible D match to TRBD1 (5 bases). Trimming took off 4 bases at V and 0 bases at J, with 12 bases between the two ends. CDR1 SGHVS and CDR2 FNYEAQ come from the germline V gene. CDR3 length: 16 residues. The CDR3 here is CASSWATGSNTGELFF. The CDR3 bases are TGTGCCAGCAGCTGGGCCACAGGCTCGAACACCGGGGAGCTGTTTTTT.

V usage is TRBV6-1 and J usage is TRBJ1-6; weak D call: TRBD1 (5 bases). Deletions cut 4 bases from V and 14 bases from J, with 21 bases between. Germline assignment: CDR1 MNHNS and CDR2 SASEGT. The CDR3 is made up of 15 amino acids. This CDR3 is CASSGNRDLISALHF. CDR3 nucleotide sequence: TGTGCCAGCAGTGGGAATCGGGACCTCATCTCGGCCCTCCACTTT.

The J gene is TRBJ1-2, the V gene TRBV28, with 8 bases matching TRBD1. Trimming removed 10 bases from V and 4 bases from J; junction bases left unmatched: 11. The CDR3 loop spans 14 amino acids. Germline values: CDR1 MDHEN, CDR2 SYDVKM. Here the CDR3 DNA reads TGTGCCATCCGGACAGGGAATTTTGGCTATGGCTACACCTTC. Protein: CAIRTGNFGYGYTF.

This rearrangement joins TRBV10-3 to TRBJ1-2; D gene uncertain. Deletions cut 6 bases from V and 7 bases from J, with 21 bases between. Germline assignment: CDR1 ENHRY and CDR2 SYGVKD. CDR3 size: 15 residues. CDR3: CAISRVEALGSGYTF. As DNA, the CDR3 is TGTGCCATCAGCCGCGTGGAGGCCCTAGGATCTGGCTACACCTTC.

On this clone itself: The sample contains more than one DNA sequence encoding this CDR3. This chain connects TRBV7-2 to TRBJ2-7; D is possibly TRBD2 (5 bases). CDR1 and CDR2 from the germline V gene are SGHTA and FQGNSA. CDR3 length equals 14 residues. Trimming took 1 base from V and 3 from J, leaving 10 bases between them. The CDR3 loop reads CASSLGRGDYEQYF. CDR3 coding DNA: TGTGCCAGCAGCTTAGGTCGGGGAGACTACGAGCAGTACTTC.

The genes are TRBV13 and TRBJ2-4, with 7 bases fitting TRBD1. Germline-derived CDR1 and CDR2 are PRHDT and FYEKMQ (reference sequence). After removal of 6 bases from V and 9 bases from J, the junction contained 17 bases not matched to a gene. This CDR3 spans 16 amino acids. As DNA, the CDR3 is TGTGCCAGCAGTTCCTCCCGGGATACAGGGGTAGGCATTCAGTACTTC. As protein: CASSSSRDTGVGIQYF.

The chain recombines TRBV18 with TRBJ2-2; 9 nucleotides match TRBD1. The germline V gene encodes CDR1 KGHSH and CDR2 LQKENI. This CDR3 contains 14 residues. V gave up 4 bases and J gave up 5 bases; unmatched junction bases: 2. Written as DNA, the CDR3 is TGTGCCAGCTCACGGGACAGGGAAACCGGGGAGCTGTTTTTT. Protein sequence: CASSRDRETGELFF. The full variable domain, in which reference TRBV18 and TRBJ2-2 provide the parts outside the CDR3, is NAGVMQNPRHLVRRRGQEARLRCSPMKGHSHVYWYRQLPEEGLKFMVYLQKENIIDESGMPKERFSAEFPKEGPSILRIQQVVRGDSAAYFCASSRDRETGELFFGEGSRLTVL.

This CDR3 is CASSASPGQGDETQYF. Here the CDR3 DNA reads TGTGCCAGCAGCGCCTCTCCGGGACAGGGTGACGAGACCCAGTACTTC. V gene TRBV5-4 combines with J gene TRBJ2-5; the match to TRBD1 covers 9 bases. The CDR3 extends over 16 amino acids. Germline V lookup: CDR1 SGHNT, CDR2 YYREEE (reference sequence). The ends lost 4 bases at V and 5 bases at J; junction bases unmatched: 12.

The chain is built from TRBV2 and TRBJ2-3; tentatively, D is TRBD1 (6 bases). The CDR3 contains 17 residues. Trimming pared 6 bases from V and 4 bases from J, leaving 23 bases between. CDR1 and CDR2 from the germline V gene are SNHLY and FYNNEI. CDR3 protein: CASRPRRAGDRPDTQYF. The CDR3 DNA follows: TGTGCCAGCAGACCCCGCCGGGCAGGGGACCGTCCAGATACGCAGTATTTT.

The chain recombines TRBV19 with TRBJ1-6; possibly TRBD1 for D (5 bases). Germline CDR1 LNHDA, CDR2 SQIVND (reference sequence). This CDR3 has 15 residues. V dropped 3 bases and J dropped 13 bases, with 19 bases sitting between them. The CDR3 here is CASSISIGGVLPLHF. The CDR3 nucleotides read TGTGCCAGTAGTATTAGCATCGGGGGAGTTCTCCCCCTCCACTTT.